Listed below are T cell receptor beta chains from one sample, sequenced in a study of blood T cells in healthy people across ages. From the 5' RACE reads, TCRdb called clonotypes with MiXCR, one entry per CDR3 protein. Among 700,000 to 950,000 distinct CDR3 sequences, roughly 41% were seen once, and the ten largest hold 20% to 25%. Sequenced sample: blood. The receptors derive from a woman aged 60-75 years in good health. Each CDR3 is given with its conserved first and last residue. Fields, in order: clone size, J gene, D gene, V gene, CDR3 DNA, CDR3 protein. The D gene is left open where the match is weak. Part of the rows lack a size; the others show once, few, many or a class for expanded clones.

clone_size: many
j_call: TRBJ2-3
d_call: .
v_call: TRBV20-1
cdr3_nt: TGCAGTGCTAGAGATTTTCTCGCGGATTTCGTAGATACGCAGTATTTT
cdr3_aa: CSARDFLADFVDTQYF

clone_size: few
j_call: TRBJ2-1
d_call: TRBD2
v_call: TRBV5-1
cdr3_nt: TGCGCCAGCAGCCAGAGCGGGGGATACAATGAGCAGTTCTTC
cdr3_aa: CASSQSGGYNEQFF

clone_size: .
j_call: TRBJ2-7
d_call: .
v_call: TRBV6-2/TRBV6-3
cdr3_nt: TGTGCCAGCACCCCCGAAGGGAAACACTACGAGCAGTACTTC
cdr3_aa: CASTPEGKHYEQYF

clone_size: .
j_call: TRBJ2-1
d_call: .
v_call: TRBV6-5
cdr3_nt: TGTGCCAGCAGTTCTTTGGGGGGCGACTCGAATGAGCAGTTCTTC
cdr3_aa: CASSSLGGDSNEQFF

clone_size: .
j_call: TRBJ2-7
d_call: TRBD1
v_call: TRBV20-1
cdr3_nt: TGCATCCCAAGGGGGACAGGGGGCTACCACGAGCAGTACTTC
cdr3_aa: CIPRGTGGYHEQYF

clone_size: few
j_call: TRBJ2-7
d_call: TRBD1
v_call: TRBV7-6
cdr3_nt: TGTGCCAGCAGCTTAGCCTCCGGACAGGGGTCTTACGAGCAGTACTTC
cdr3_aa: CASSLASGQGSYEQYF

clone_size: .
j_call: TRBJ2-1
d_call: .
v_call: TRBV2
cdr3_nt: TGTGCCAGCGGGATGTACAATGAGCGGTTCTTC
cdr3_aa: CASGMYNERFF

clone_size: .
j_call: TRBJ2-5
d_call: .
v_call: TRBV20-1
cdr3_nt: TGCAGTGCTAGATACCTGAGAGGGGGGCGCGAAGAGACCCAGTACTTC
cdr3_aa: CSARYLRGGREETQYF

clone_size: .
j_call: TRBJ2-7
d_call: TRBD2
v_call: TRBV15
cdr3_nt: TGTGCCACCAGCGCCGGGACTAGCGGGGCCCAGTACTTC
cdr3_aa: CATSAGTSGAQYF

clone_size: .
j_call: TRBJ2-7
d_call: .
v_call: TRBV7-9
cdr3_nt: TGTGCCAGCAGCTCTATAGCGACGGTAACCGAGCAGTACTTC
cdr3_aa: CASSSIATVTEQYF

clone_size: many
j_call: TRBJ2-4
d_call: .
v_call: TRBV4-1
cdr3_nt: TGCGCCAGCAGCCCCAGCCGTGAGTGGGAGATGAATGGTGACATTCAGTACTTC
cdr3_aa: CASSPSREWEMNGDIQYF

clone_size: .
j_call: TRBJ2-5
d_call: .
v_call: TRBV20-1
cdr3_nt: TGCAGTGCTAGCCCCGGATGGGGGACGCAAGAGACCCAGTACTTC
cdr3_aa: CSASPGWGTQETQYF

clone_size: .
j_call: TRBJ2-1
d_call: .
v_call: TRBV29-1
cdr3_nt: TGCAGCGTTGTTTCCAAGCCTCGAAGGCAGTTCTTC
cdr3_aa: CSVVSKPRRQFF

clone_size: .
j_call: TRBJ1-1
d_call: .
v_call: TRBV3-1
cdr3_nt: TGTGCCAGCAGCCCCGGGACAAGGAACACTGAAGCTTTCTTT
cdr3_aa: CASSPGTRNTEAFF

clone_size: .
j_call: TRBJ2-7
d_call: .
v_call: TRBV24-1
cdr3_nt: TGTGCCACCAGTGACAACACAGGTTCCTACGAGCAGTACTTC
cdr3_aa: CATSDNTGSYEQYF

clone_size: .
j_call: TRBJ2-7
d_call: .
v_call: TRBV7-9
cdr3_nt: TGTGCCAGCAGCCTTGGGGCATCCTCCTTCGAGCAGTACTTC
cdr3_aa: CASSLGASSFEQYF

clone_size: few
j_call: TRBJ1-2
d_call: TRBD1
v_call: TRBV12-3/TRBV12-4
cdr3_nt: TGTGCCAGCAGTTTAGCCCCCGGACAGGGCAATCATGGCTACACCTTC
cdr3_aa: CASSLAPGQGNHGYTF

clone_size: .
j_call: TRBJ2-7
d_call: TRBD1
v_call: TRBV5-1
cdr3_nt: TGCGCCAGCAGCTTGGGACAGGGGATCCACGAGCAGTACTTC
cdr3_aa: CASSLGQGIHEQYF

clone_size: .
j_call: TRBJ2-4
d_call: TRBD2
v_call: TRBV6-5
cdr3_nt: TGTGCCAGCAGCCAGCGGGATGTAGCCAAAAACATTCAGTACTTC
cdr3_aa: CASSQRDVAKNIQYF

clone_size: few
j_call: TRBJ2-1
d_call: TRBD1
v_call: TRBV9
cdr3_nt: TGTGCCAGCAGCGTAGGGGGTGGACAGGCCGGCGATGAGCAGTTCTTC
cdr3_aa: CASSVGGGQAGDEQFF

clone_size: once
j_call: TRBJ1-2
d_call: .
v_call: TRBV11-1
cdr3_nt: TGTGCCAGCAGCCAAACGCGGAGTGGCTACACCTTC
cdr3_aa: CASSQTRSGYTF